Listed below are T cell receptor beta chains from one sample, sequenced in a study of blood T cell repertoires in COVID-19. The protocol was immunoSEQ multiplex PCR, while the TCRdb copy is restricted to in-frame clones and leaves out a portion. The table has 230,000 or so clones, approximately 90% seen once; the top ten hold about 4%. The sequenced material came from PBMCs or T cells enriched from blood (not recorded which). Receptors were obtained from a woman aged 40 to 50 with acute COVID-19. Both conserved end residues are trimmed from each CDR3.

>TRBJ1-2|TRBV6-5
ASSYSPSGNYGYT
>TRBJ1-1|TRBV12-3/TRBV12-4
ASMAGLNTEAF
>TRBJ2-7|TRBV2
ASSADRYEQY
>TRBJ1-1|TRBV4-1
ASSQYIDGGTEAF
>TRBJ1-2|TRBV27
ASSFWTGGAGYGYT
>TRBJ1-4|TRBV29-1
SGAGGTNEKLF
>TRBJ2-5|TRBV21-1
ASSKVFRETQY
>TRBJ2-1|TRBV3-1/TRBV3-2
ASSQGRGLAGGNNEQF
>TRBJ1-2|TRBV7-8
ASSLSGSRGYT
>TRBJ2-3|TRBV11-2
ASSLEQGGADTQY
>TRBJ2-2|TRBV5-4
ASTRSQVTGELF
>TRBJ2-3|TRBV30
AWSLGGADTQY
>TRBJ1-1|TRBV9
ASSPRLGKNTEAF
>TRBJ1-5|TRBV27
ASSLGTGNQPQH
>TRBJ2-7|TRBV5-1
ASSLTPPPGREVRSSYEQY
>TRBJ2-1|TRBV5-1
ASSPLVTSGGYNEQF
>TRBJ2-3|TRBV6-6
ASSYSSGMSTDTQY
>TRBJ1-5|TRBV12-5
ASGLGQGPQH
>TRBJ1-1|TRBV5-1
ASSIGTGSANTEAF
>TRBJ1-6|TRBV18
ASSPGGPNSPLH
>TRBJ1-2|TRBV29-1
SVAGFYLGGYT
>TRBJ2-2|TRBV30
AWSGDTGELF
>TRBJ1-1|TRBV5-8
ASSSWTGISEAF
>TRBJ2-7|TRBV9
ASSEGLAGASEQY
>TRBJ1-1|TRBV2
ASRPLSSLDTEAF